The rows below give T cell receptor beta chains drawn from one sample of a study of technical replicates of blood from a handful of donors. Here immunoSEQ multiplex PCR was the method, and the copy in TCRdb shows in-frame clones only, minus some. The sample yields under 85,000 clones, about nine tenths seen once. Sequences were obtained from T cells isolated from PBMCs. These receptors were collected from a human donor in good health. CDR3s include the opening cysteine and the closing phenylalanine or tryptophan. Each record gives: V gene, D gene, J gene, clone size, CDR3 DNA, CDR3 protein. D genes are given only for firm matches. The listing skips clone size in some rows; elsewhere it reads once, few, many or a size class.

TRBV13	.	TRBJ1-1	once	TGTGCCAGCAGCGCCGCGGCGGGGAACACTGAAGCTTTCTTT	CASSAAAGNTEAFF
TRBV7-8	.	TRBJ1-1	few	TGTGCCAGCAGCTTAGCGATTCGGGGGAACGCTGAAGCTTTCTTT	CASSLAIRGNAEAFF
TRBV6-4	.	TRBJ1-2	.	TGTGCCAGCATTCGACATCGGGGGGTTTATGGCTACACCTTC	CASIRHRGVYGYTF
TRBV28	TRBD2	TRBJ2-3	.	TGTGCCAGCAGTCTGACTAGCGGGAGGAGAACAGATACGCAGTATTTT	CASSLTSGRRTDTQYF
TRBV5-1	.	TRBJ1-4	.	TGCGCCAGCAGCTCAACAGGGAGAGCTAATGAAAAACTGTTTTTT	CASSSTGRANEKLFF
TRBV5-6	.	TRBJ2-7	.	TGTGCCAGCAGCTTAGGCAGGGCCTACGAGCAGTACTTC	CASSLGRAYEQYF
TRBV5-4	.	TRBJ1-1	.	TGTGCCAGCAGCCGACAGGAACTTGAAGCTTTCTTT	CASSRQELEAFF
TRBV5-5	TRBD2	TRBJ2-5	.	TGTGCCAGCAGCTTGGAAATTGTGCTAGCGGGAGGAGGGGGAGAGACCCAGTACTTC	CASSLEIVLAGGGGETQYF
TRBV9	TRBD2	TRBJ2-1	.	TGTGCCAGCAGCCCCCTGGGCGGGAGAACTTACAATGAGCAGTTCTTC	CASSPLGGRTYNEQFF
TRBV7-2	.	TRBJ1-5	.	TGTGCCAGCAGCCTTAATAGACAGCCAAGGAATCAGCCCCAGCATTTT	CASSLNRQPRNQPQHF
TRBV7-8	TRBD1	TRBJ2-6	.	TGTGCCAGCAGCCCTCCCCTGGGACAGTCAATCCTTGGGTCCAACGTCCTGACTTTC	CASSPPLGQSILGSNVLTF
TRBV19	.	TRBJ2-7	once	TGTGCCAGTAGTATAGATCAGGGCGGCTCCTACGAGCAGTACTTC	CASSIDQGGSYEQYF
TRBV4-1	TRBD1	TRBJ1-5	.	TGCGCCAGCAGTCTTGGACAGGGGGCTAATCAGCCCCAGCATTTT	CASSLGQGANQPQHF
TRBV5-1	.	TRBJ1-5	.	TGCGCCAGCAGCCTTGGGGAGTTAAATCAGCCCCAGCATTTT	CASSLGELNQPQHF
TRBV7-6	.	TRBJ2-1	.	TGTGCCAGCAGCCCTTATGAGGGCGATGAGCAGTTCTTC	CASSPYEGDEQFF
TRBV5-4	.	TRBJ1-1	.	TGTGCCAGCAGCTCCACAGGGCGGGGGACTGAAGCTTTCTTT	CASSSTGRGTEAFF
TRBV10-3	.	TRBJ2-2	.	TGTGCCATCAGTGGCAGGGGAGTAACCGGGGAGCTGTTTTTT	CAISGRGVTGELFF
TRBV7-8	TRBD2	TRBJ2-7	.	TGTGCCAGCAGCTCAAGACTAGCAAACGAGCAGTACTTC	CASSSRLANEQYF
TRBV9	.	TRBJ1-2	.	TGTGCCAGCAGCGTACGACAGAACAATTTCGATGGCTACACCTTC	CASSVRQNNFDGYTF
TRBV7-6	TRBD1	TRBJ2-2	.	TGTGCCAGCAGCTTAGAGACAGGGTGGGACACCGGGGAGCTGTTTTTT	CASSLETGWDTGELFF
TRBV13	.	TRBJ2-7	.	TGTGCCAGCAGCTTAAATCAGTACGAGCAGTACTTC	CASSLNQYEQYF
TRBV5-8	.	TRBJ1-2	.	TGTGCCAGCAGCCACTCCCGGGGCTACACCTTC	CASSHSRGYTF
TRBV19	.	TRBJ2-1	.	TGTGCCAGTAGTCCACAGGGCCATGAGCAGTTCTTC	CASSPQGHEQFF
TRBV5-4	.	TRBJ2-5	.	TGTGCCAGCAGCTTGGGCCAGGGTATGAGAGAGACCCAGTACTTC	CASSLGQGMRETQYF
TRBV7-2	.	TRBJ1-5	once	TGTGCCAGCAGCTGGGGATACGGACAAGAGCATCAGCCCCAGCATTTT	CASSWGYGQEHQPQHF
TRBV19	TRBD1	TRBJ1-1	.	TGTGCCAGTAGCAACGGACAGGGGGCTGAAGCTTTCTTT	CASSNGQGAEAFF
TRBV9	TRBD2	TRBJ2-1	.	TGTGCCAGCAGCTCCTGGGCCGGGACTAGCGGGAGTTTTGGGATCTACCATGAGCAGTTCTTC	CASSSWAGTSGSFGIYHEQFF
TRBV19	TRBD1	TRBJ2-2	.	TGTGCCAGTAGTAGACCGGGACAGGGTTACACCGGGGAGCTGTTTTTT	CASSRPGQGYTGELFF
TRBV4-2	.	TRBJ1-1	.	TGTGCCAGCAGCCAAAAAACTACAGGGTCCCCTGAAGCTTTCTTT	CASSQKTTGSPEAFF
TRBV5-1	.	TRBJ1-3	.	TGCGCCAGCAGGACAGGCTCTAGCTCTGGAAACACCATATATTTT	CASRTGSSSGNTIYF
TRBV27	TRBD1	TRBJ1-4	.	TGTGCCAGCAGAGCGGACAGGGTATGGTCAACTAATGAAAAACTGTTTTTT	CASRADRVWSTNEKLFF
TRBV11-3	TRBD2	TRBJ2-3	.	TGTGCCAGCAGCTTAGTATGGACTAGTCTGGAGACAGATACGCAGTATTTT	CASSLVWTSLETDTQYF
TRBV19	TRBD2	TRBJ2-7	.	TGTGCCAGTAGTGGACTAGCGGCAGGAAACTACGAGCAGTACTTC	CASSGLAAGNYEQYF
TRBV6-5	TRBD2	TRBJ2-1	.	TGTGCCAGCAGCCTTAGCGGGAGGGTCAATGAGCAGTTCTTC	CASSLSGRVNEQFF
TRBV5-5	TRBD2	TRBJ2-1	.	TGTGCCAGCACGGACGTGGCGGGAGTCAATGAGCAGTTCTTC	CASTDVAGVNEQFF
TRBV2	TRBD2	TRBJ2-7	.	TGTGCCAGCGGGAGGGCGGGGGACTACGAGCAGTACTTC	CASGRAGDYEQYF
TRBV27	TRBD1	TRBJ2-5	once	TGTGCCAGCGATGAGTTGGGGACAGGGCCTCTGGAGACCCAGTACTTC	CASDELGTGPLETQYF
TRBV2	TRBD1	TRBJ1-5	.	TGTGCCAGCAGTTGGGACAGGGGAAGCAATCAGCCCCAGCATTTT	CASSWDRGSNQPQHF
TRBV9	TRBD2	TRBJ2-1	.	TGTGCCAGCAGCGCCCGGACTAGCGGGGGAAGCTCCTACAATGAGCAGTTCTTC	CASSARTSGGSSYNEQFF
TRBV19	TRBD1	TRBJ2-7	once	TGTGCCAGTAGTCCTTTTCGTGACAGGGGGATCTCCGAGCAGTACTTC	CASSPFRDRGISEQYF
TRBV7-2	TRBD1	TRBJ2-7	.	TGTGCCAGCAGCGGGGGGACAGGGGAGGACGAGCAGTACTTC	CASSGGTGEDEQYF
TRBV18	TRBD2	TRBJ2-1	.	TGTGCCAGCTCCCTCGACACTAGCGGACTCAATGAGCAGTTCTTC	CASSLDTSGLNEQFF
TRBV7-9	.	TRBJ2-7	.	TGTGCCAGCAGCTTATCGGAGGTCAGCTACGAGCAGTACTTC	CASSLSEVSYEQYF
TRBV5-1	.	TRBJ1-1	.	TGCGCCAGCAGCTTGGGCAGGGGGAACACTGAAGCTTTCTTT	CASSLGRGNTEAFF
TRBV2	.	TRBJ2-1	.	TGTGCCAGCAGTGTTCGGCTAGCGCCTTTCTTC	CASSVRLAPFF
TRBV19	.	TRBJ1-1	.	TGTGCCAGTAGTATAGGGGCCGTAAATACCAACACTGAAGCTTTCTTT	CASSIGAVNTNTEAFF
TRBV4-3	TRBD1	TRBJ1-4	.	TGCGCCAGCAGCCAATTGGGACAGGCTGAAAAACTGTTTTTT	CASSQLGQAEKLFF
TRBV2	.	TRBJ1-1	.	TGTGCCAGCAAGAGCTTCCAAAACACTGAAGCTTTCTTT	CASKSFQNTEAFF
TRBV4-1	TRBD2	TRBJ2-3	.	TGCGCCAGCAGCCAAAAAGGGGGACTAGCGGGAGGGACAGATACGCAGTATTTT	CASSQKGGLAGGTDTQYF
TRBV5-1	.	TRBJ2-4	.	TGCGCCAGCAGCTTGCCGGGAAACATTCAGTACTTC	CASSLPGNIQYF
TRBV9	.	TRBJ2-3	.	TGTGCCAGCAGCCCCAGCACAGGGATCGCCACAGATACGCAGTATTTT	CASSPSTGIATDTQYF